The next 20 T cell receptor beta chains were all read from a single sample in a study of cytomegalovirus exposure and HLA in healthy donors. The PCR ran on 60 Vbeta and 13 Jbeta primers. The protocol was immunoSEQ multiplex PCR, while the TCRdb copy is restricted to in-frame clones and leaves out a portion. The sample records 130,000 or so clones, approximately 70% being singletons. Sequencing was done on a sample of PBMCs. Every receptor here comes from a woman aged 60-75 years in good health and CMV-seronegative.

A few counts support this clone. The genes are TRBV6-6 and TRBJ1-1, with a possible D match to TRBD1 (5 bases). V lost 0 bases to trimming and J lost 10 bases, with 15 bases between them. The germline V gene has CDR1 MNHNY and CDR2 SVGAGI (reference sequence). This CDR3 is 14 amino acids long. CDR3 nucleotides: TGTGCCAGCAGTTACTCAGCGGGACCTGGGGGAGCTTTCTTT. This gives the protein CASSYSAGPGGAFF.

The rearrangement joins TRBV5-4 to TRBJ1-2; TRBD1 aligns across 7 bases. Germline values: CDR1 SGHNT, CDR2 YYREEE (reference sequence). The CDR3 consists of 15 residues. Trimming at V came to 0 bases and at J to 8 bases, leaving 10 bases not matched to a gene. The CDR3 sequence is CASSLGGNRGSGYTF. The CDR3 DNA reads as TGTGCCAGCAGCTTGGGGGGCAACAGGGGATCCGGCTACACCTTC.

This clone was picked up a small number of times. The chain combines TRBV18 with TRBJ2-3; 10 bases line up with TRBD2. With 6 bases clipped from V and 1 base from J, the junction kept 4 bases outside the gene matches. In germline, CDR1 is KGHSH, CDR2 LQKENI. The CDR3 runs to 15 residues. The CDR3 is CASSPSGGRTDTQYF. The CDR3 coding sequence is TGTGCCAGCTCGCCTAGCGGGGGCCGCACAGATACGCAGTATTTT.

CDR3 sequence (DNA): TGTGCCAGCAGTTACTCAACAGGGGGACGAGGCTACACCTTC. This encodes CASSYSTGGRGYTF. The rearrangement links TRBV6-5 to TRBJ1-2, with 8 bases aligning to TRBD1. V shed 0 bases, J shed 8 bases, and the junction held 5 bases outside the gene matches. This CDR3 has 14 residues. Germline V CDR1 and CDR2: MNHEY, SVGAGI.

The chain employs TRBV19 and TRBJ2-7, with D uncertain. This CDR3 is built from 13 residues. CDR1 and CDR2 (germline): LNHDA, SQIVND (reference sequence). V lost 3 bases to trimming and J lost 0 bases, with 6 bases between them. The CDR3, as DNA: TGTGCCAGTAGTATTGGGCTCTCCTACGAGCAGTACTTC. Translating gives CASSIGLSYEQYF.

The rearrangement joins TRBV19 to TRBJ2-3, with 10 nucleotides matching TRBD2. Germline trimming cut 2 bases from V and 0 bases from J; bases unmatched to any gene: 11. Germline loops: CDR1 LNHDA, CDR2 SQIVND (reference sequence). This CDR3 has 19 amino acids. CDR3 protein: CASSIRVSGGAGSTDTQYF. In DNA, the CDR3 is TGTGCCAGTAGTATAAGGGTCAGCGGGGGGGCCGGAAGCACAGATACGCAGTATTTT.

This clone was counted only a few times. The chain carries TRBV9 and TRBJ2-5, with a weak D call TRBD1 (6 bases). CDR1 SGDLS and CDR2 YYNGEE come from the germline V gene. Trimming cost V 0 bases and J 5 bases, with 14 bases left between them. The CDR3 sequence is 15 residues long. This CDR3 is CASSVADRKMETQYF. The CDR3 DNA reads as TGTGCCAGCAGCGTAGCCGACAGGAAAATGGAGACCCAGTACTTC.

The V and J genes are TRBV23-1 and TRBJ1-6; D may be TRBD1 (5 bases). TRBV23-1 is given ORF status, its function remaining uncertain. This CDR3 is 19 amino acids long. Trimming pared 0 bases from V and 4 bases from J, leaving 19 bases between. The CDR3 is CASSQSLIGGNLYNSPLHF. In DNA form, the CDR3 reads TGCGCCAGCAGTCAATCTCTCATTGGGGGGAATCTTTATAATTCACCCCTCCACTTT.

This CDR3 is CASSSQGTGGGGTEAFF. The CDR3 DNA follows: TGTGCCAGCAGCTCGCAAGGAACAGGGGGCGGGGGAACTGAAGCTTTCTTT. The rearrangement links TRBV7-9 to TRBJ1-1; 9 bases fit TRBD1. CDR1 SEHNR and CDR2 FQNEAQ come from the germline V gene (reference sequence). J gave up 5 bases and V 4 bases, and 14 bases lay outside the gene matches. This CDR3 is built from 17 residues.

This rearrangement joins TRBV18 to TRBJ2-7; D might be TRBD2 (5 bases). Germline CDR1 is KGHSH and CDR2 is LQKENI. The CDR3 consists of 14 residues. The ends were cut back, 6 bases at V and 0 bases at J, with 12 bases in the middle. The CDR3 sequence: CASSQGRDSYEQYF. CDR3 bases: TGTGCCAGCTCCCAAGGACGGGACTCCTACGAGCAGTACTTC.

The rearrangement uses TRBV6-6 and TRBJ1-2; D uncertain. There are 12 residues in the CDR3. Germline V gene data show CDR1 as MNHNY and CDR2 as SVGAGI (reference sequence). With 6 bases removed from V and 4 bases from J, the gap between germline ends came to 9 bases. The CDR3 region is CASSSTSYGYTF. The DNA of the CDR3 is TGTGCCAGCAGCTCGACAAGCTATGGCTACACCTTC.

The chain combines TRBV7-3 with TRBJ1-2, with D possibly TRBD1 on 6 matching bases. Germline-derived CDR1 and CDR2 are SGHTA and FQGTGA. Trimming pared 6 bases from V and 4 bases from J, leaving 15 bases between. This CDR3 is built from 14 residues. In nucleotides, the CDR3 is TGTGCCAGCAGGTTTACAGGGATTTTCTATGGCTACACCTTC. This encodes CASRFTGIFYGYTF.

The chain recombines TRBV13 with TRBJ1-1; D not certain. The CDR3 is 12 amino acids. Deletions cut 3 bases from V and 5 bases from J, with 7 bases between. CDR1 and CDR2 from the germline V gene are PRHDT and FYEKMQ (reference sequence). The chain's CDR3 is CASSFRLTEAFF. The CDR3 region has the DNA TGTGCCAGCAGCTTTAGACTAACTGAAGCTTTCTTT.

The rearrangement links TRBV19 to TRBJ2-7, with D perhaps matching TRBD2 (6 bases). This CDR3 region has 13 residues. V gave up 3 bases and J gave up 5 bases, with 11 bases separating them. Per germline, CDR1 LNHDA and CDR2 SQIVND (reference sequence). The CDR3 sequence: CASSIRRADEQYF. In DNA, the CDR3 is TGTGCCAGTAGTATTAGGAGGGCTGACGAGCAGTACTTC. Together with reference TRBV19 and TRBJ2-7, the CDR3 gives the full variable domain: DGGITQSPKYLFRKEGQNVTLSCEQNLNHDAMYWYRQDPGQGLRLIYYSQIVNDFQKGDIAEGYSVSREKKESFPLTVTSAQKNPTAFYLCASSIRRADEQYFGPGTRLTVT.

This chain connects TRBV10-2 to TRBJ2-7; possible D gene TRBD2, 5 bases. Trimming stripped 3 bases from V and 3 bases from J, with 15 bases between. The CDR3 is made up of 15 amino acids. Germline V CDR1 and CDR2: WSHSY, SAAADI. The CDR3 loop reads CASSDQARAVYEQYF. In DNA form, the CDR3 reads TGCGCCAGCAGTGATCAGGCGCGGGCAGTCTACGAGCAGTACTTC.

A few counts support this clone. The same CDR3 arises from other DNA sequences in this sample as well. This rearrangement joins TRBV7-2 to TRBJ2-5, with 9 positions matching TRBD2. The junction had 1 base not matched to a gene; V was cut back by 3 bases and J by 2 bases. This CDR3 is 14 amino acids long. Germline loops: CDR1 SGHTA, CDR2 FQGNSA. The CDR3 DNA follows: TGTGCCAGCAGCTTGGCGGGAGGGCAAGAGACCCAGTACTTC. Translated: CASSLAGGQETQYF.

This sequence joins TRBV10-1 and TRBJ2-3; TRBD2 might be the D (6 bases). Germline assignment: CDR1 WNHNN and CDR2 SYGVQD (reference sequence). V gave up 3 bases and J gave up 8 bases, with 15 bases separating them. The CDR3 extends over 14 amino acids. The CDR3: CASSEGLNRGTQYF. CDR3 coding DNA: TGCGCCAGCAGTGAAGGACTAAATCGGGGTACGCAGTATTTT.

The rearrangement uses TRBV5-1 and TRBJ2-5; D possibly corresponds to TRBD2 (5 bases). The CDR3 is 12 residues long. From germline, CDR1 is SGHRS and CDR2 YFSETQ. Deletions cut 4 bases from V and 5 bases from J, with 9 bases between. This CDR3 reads CASSRGLETQYF. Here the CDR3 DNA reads TGCGCCAGCAGCCGGGGTCTGGAGACCCAGTACTTC.

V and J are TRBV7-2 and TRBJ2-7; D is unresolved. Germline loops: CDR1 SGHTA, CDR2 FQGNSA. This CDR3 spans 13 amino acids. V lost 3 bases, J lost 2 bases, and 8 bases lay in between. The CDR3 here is CASSFTPTYEQYF. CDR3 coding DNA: TGTGCCAGCAGCTTCACACCAACCTACGAGCAGTACTTC.

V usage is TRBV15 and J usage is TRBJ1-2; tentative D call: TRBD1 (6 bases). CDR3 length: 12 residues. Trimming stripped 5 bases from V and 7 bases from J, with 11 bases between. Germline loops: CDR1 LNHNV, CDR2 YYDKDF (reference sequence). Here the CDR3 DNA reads TGTGCCACCAGCCCACAGGGCTCTGGCTACACCTTC. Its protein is CATSPQGSGYTF. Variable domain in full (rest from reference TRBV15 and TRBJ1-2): DAMVIQNPRYQVTQFGKPVTLSCSQTLNHNVMYWYQQKSSQAPKLLFHYYDKDFNNEADTPDNFQSRRPNTSFCFLDIRSPGLGDTAMYLCATSPQGSGYTFGSGTRLTVV.